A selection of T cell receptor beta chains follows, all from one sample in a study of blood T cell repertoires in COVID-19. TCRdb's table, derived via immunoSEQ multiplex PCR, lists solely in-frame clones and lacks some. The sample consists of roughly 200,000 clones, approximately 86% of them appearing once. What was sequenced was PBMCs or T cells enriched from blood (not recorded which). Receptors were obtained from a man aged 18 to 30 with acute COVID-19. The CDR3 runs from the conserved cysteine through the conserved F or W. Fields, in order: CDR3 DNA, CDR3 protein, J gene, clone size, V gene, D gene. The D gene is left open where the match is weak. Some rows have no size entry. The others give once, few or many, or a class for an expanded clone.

cdr3_nt: TGTGCCAGTATTTCCCCCAAAAGGGGTGGCTACACCTTC; cdr3_aa: CASISPKRGGYTF; j_call: TRBJ1-2; clone_size: once; v_call: TRBV19; d_call: -
cdr3_nt: TGCGCCAGCAGCTTGGAACAGGGACGGACGAGGACTGAAGCTTTCTTT; cdr3_aa: CASSLEQGRTRTEAFF; j_call: TRBJ1-1; clone_size: once; v_call: TRBV5-1; d_call: -
cdr3_nt: TGCGCCAGCAGCCAGACGGGGGACGGATCCTACGAGCAGTACTTC; cdr3_aa: CASSQTGDGSYEQYF; j_call: TRBJ2-7; clone_size: few; v_call: TRBV4-3; d_call: -
cdr3_nt: TGTGCCAGCAGTTTCGACAGGGGGCTTGACGAGCAGTACTTC; cdr3_aa: CASSFDRGLDEQYF; j_call: TRBJ2-7; clone_size: -; v_call: TRBV28; d_call: TRBD1
cdr3_nt: TGTGCCAGCAGCTATCGAGAGGACAGGGTCACTGAAGCTTTCTTT; cdr3_aa: CASSYREDRVTEAFF; j_call: TRBJ1-1; clone_size: few; v_call: TRBV5-6; d_call: TRBD1
cdr3_nt: TGTGCCAGCAGTTTGTCTAGCGGGAGTTATGAGCAGTTCTTC; cdr3_aa: CASSLSSGSYEQFF; j_call: TRBJ2-1; clone_size: -; v_call: TRBV27; d_call: TRBD2
cdr3_nt: TGTGCCAGCAGCTTAGTTACTAGCGGGAGTAATGAGCAGTTCTTC; cdr3_aa: CASSLVTSGSNEQFF; j_call: TRBJ2-1; clone_size: -; v_call: TRBV11-3; d_call: TRBD2
cdr3_nt: TGTGCCAGCAGTTCTAGACAGGGGGCAGGCGCCCATTACGAGCAGTACTTC; cdr3_aa: CASSSRQGAGAHYEQYF; j_call: TRBJ2-7; clone_size: -; v_call: TRBV27; d_call: TRBD1
cdr3_nt: TGTGCCAGCAGTTCCGGACAGGTTGGACATCAGCCCCAGCATTTT; cdr3_aa: CASSSGQVGHQPQHF; j_call: TRBJ1-5; clone_size: once; v_call: TRBV28; d_call: TRBD1
cdr3_nt: TGTGCCAGCAGCCAGACAGGGAACTATGGCTACACCTTC; cdr3_aa: CASSQTGNYGYTF; j_call: TRBJ1-2; clone_size: once; v_call: TRBV6-5; d_call: TRBD1
cdr3_nt: TGTGCCAGCAGCGCCGCTAGAATATACTCCTACAATGAGCAGTTCTTC; cdr3_aa: CASSAARIYSYNEQFF; j_call: TRBJ2-1; clone_size: -; v_call: TRBV7-2; d_call: -
cdr3_nt: TGTGCCAGCAGTGGGCAGGGGCGAGGCACTGAAGCTTTCTTT; cdr3_aa: CASSGQGRGTEAFF; j_call: TRBJ1-1; clone_size: -; v_call: TRBV2; d_call: -
cdr3_nt: TGTGCCAGCAGCATCCCGATGGACAGGGGGAACACCGGGGAGCTGTTTTTT; cdr3_aa: CASSIPMDRGNTGELFF; j_call: TRBJ2-2; clone_size: -; v_call: TRBV21-1; d_call: -
cdr3_nt: TGTGCCAGCACCCCGGAGTTGAACACTGAAGCTTTCTTT; cdr3_aa: CASTPELNTEAFF; j_call: TRBJ1-1; clone_size: -; v_call: TRBV2; d_call: -
cdr3_nt: TGTGCCTGGAGTTCAGGGCTAGAGTACGAGCAGTACTTC; cdr3_aa: CAWSSGLEYEQYF; j_call: TRBJ2-7; clone_size: few; v_call: TRBV30; d_call: -
cdr3_nt: TGTGCCAGCAGTTTGGGAGGTCCCTATGGCTACACCTTC; cdr3_aa: CASSLGGPYGYTF; j_call: TRBJ1-2; clone_size: -; v_call: TRBV27; d_call: -
cdr3_nt: TGTGCCAGCAGTCGGACAGACACTGAAGCTTTCTTT; cdr3_aa: CASSRTDTEAFF; j_call: TRBJ1-1; clone_size: -; v_call: TRBV27; d_call: -
cdr3_nt: TGTGCCAGCAGTCCGGATACAGGGCTTAGTCAGCCCCAGCATTTT; cdr3_aa: CASSPDTGLSQPQHF; j_call: TRBJ1-5; clone_size: -; v_call: TRBV28; d_call: -
cdr3_nt: TGTGCCAGCAGCGTTACAGGGGGTTTAAATCAGCCCCAGCATTTT; cdr3_aa: CASSVTGGLNQPQHF; j_call: TRBJ1-5; clone_size: -; v_call: TRBV7-6; d_call: TRBD1
cdr3_nt: TGTGCCAGCAGTGCCGGGACAGGGGGAATCGAGCAGTACTTC; cdr3_aa: CASSAGTGGIEQYF; j_call: TRBJ2-7; clone_size: -; v_call: TRBV2; d_call: TRBD1
cdr3_nt: TGTGCCTGGGGACCGCTGGGAGGGAGGGGTCAGCCCCAGCATTTT; cdr3_aa: CAWGPLGGRGQPQHF; j_call: TRBJ1-5; clone_size: -; v_call: TRBV30; d_call: -
cdr3_nt: TGTGCCAGCAGCCCAAGGACAGGGGTGCCCTACGAGCAGTACTTC; cdr3_aa: CASSPRTGVPYEQYF; j_call: TRBJ2-7; clone_size: -; v_call: TRBV7-2; d_call: TRBD1
cdr3_nt: TGTGCCAGCAGTTTAGTGGCTTTCCCCTATAATTCACCCCTCCACTTT; cdr3_aa: CASSLVAFPYNSPLHF; j_call: TRBJ1-6; clone_size: few; v_call: TRBV28; d_call: -
cdr3_nt: TGCAGCGCTGAACCGGGACAGGGCGCAGAGCAGTACTTC; cdr3_aa: CSAEPGQGAEQYF; j_call: TRBJ2-7; clone_size: -; v_call: TRBV29-1; d_call: TRBD1
cdr3_nt: TGTGCCAGCAGTTTAGACCGGACAGGCTCTGGAAACACCATATATTTT; cdr3_aa: CASSLDRTGSGNTIYF; j_call: TRBJ1-3; clone_size: -; v_call: TRBV28; d_call: TRBD1
cdr3_nt: TGTGCCAGTAGCCCGATCCAGGGAAAGGGCTTAGGAAACACCATATATTTT; cdr3_aa: CASSPIQGKGLGNTIYF; j_call: TRBJ1-3; clone_size: -; v_call: TRBV19; d_call: -
cdr3_nt: TGTGCCAGCACCCAGGGATCCTACGAGCAGTACTTC; cdr3_aa: CASTQGSYEQYF; j_call: TRBJ2-7; clone_size: -; v_call: TRBV28; d_call: -
cdr3_nt: TGTGCCAGCAGTTTGGGGACAGGGCTCTCTGGCTACACCTTC; cdr3_aa: CASSLGTGLSGYTF; j_call: TRBJ1-2; clone_size: -; v_call: TRBV28; d_call: TRBD1
cdr3_nt: TGCGCCAGCAGCCAAGATGAGGCAGGGATATCCTACAATGAGCAGTTCTTC; cdr3_aa: CASSQDEAGISYNEQFF; j_call: TRBJ2-1; clone_size: -; v_call: TRBV4-1; d_call: -
cdr3_nt: TGCGCCAGCAGCCTAACCCTATACGGGACAGATACGCAGTATTTT; cdr3_aa: CASSLTLYGTDTQYF; j_call: TRBJ2-3; clone_size: once; v_call: TRBV4-1; d_call: -
cdr3_nt: TGTGCCAGCAGTTTATTGTCCGCAGATACGCAGTATTTT; cdr3_aa: CASSLLSADTQYF; j_call: TRBJ2-3; clone_size: -; v_call: TRBV27; d_call: -
cdr3_nt: TGTGCCAGCAGCATCAGAGGAACAACTAATGAAAAACTGTTTTTT; cdr3_aa: CASSIRGTTNEKLFF; j_call: TRBJ1-4; clone_size: -; v_call: TRBV13; d_call: -
cdr3_nt: TGTGCCAGCTCATCGTACTGGACTAGCGGGAGATCGGATGAGCAGTTCTTC; cdr3_aa: CASSSYWTSGRSDEQFF; j_call: TRBJ2-1; clone_size: -; v_call: TRBV18; d_call: TRBD2
cdr3_nt: TGTGCCAGCACCCAAACAGGGTCCTACGAGCAGTACTTC; cdr3_aa: CASTQTGSYEQYF; j_call: TRBJ2-7; clone_size: -; v_call: TRBV28; d_call: -
cdr3_nt: TGTGCCAGTAGTCTTGGACAGGCTCCAGGAGCTTTCTTT; cdr3_aa: CASSLGQAPGAFF; j_call: TRBJ1-1; clone_size: -; v_call: TRBV19; d_call: TRBD1
cdr3_nt: TGTGCCTGGAGTGTCGGGACAGTGAACACTGAAGCTTTCTTT; cdr3_aa: CAWSVGTVNTEAFF; j_call: TRBJ1-1; clone_size: -; v_call: TRBV30; d_call: TRBD1
cdr3_nt: TGTGCCAGCAGCTTAGGGCTAGCAAGCGAGCAGTACTTC; cdr3_aa: CASSLGLASEQYF; j_call: TRBJ2-7; clone_size: -; v_call: TRBV11-2; d_call: -
cdr3_nt: TGTGCCAGCAGCTTGGCCGGGAGGGCCGGGGAGACCCAGTACTTC; cdr3_aa: CASSLAGRAGETQYF; j_call: TRBJ2-5; clone_size: -; v_call: TRBV5-5; d_call: TRBD2
cdr3_nt: TGCGCCAGCAGCCGCGGGAATGGCGGGAGCTCCTACAATGAGCAGTTCTTC; cdr3_aa: CASSRGNGGSSYNEQFF; j_call: TRBJ2-1; clone_size: -; v_call: TRBV4-1; d_call: TRBD2
cdr3_nt: TGTGCCAGCAGCCCCCACTCAGATACGCAGTATTTT; cdr3_aa: CASSPHSDTQYF; j_call: TRBJ2-3; clone_size: -; v_call: TRBV9; d_call: -
cdr3_nt: TGTGCCAGCTCACCAACTCAGGACAGCCTGAACACTGAAGCTTTCTTT; cdr3_aa: CASSPTQDSLNTEAFF; j_call: TRBJ1-1; clone_size: -; v_call: TRBV18; d_call: -
cdr3_nt: TGTGCCAGCAGTGGGGAAGCGGGAAATAGCACAGATACGCAGTATTTT; cdr3_aa: CASSGEAGNSTDTQYF; j_call: TRBJ2-3; clone_size: -; v_call: TRBV27; d_call: TRBD2
cdr3_nt: TGTGCCAGCAGCGTAGCGACCGGGACAGGGGCTGGAAGGAGAACCACCGGGGAGCTGTTTTTT; cdr3_aa: CASSVATGTGAGRRTTGELFF; j_call: TRBJ2-2; clone_size: -; v_call: TRBV9; d_call: TRBD1
cdr3_nt: TGTGCCAGCAGCCAAGCGGGAGGGGACTACAATGAGCAGTTCTTC; cdr3_aa: CASSQAGGDYNEQFF; j_call: TRBJ2-1; clone_size: -; v_call: TRBV5-4; d_call: TRBD2
cdr3_nt: TGTGCCAGCAGATTGACAGGCGCCCTCAATCAGCCCCAGCATTTT; cdr3_aa: CASRLTGALNQPQHF; j_call: TRBJ1-5; clone_size: -; v_call: TRBV6-5; d_call: -
cdr3_nt: TGTGCCAGCAGTGGGGGCGGGACGAGCACAGATACGCAGTATTTT; cdr3_aa: CASSGGGTSTDTQYF; j_call: TRBJ2-3; clone_size: -; v_call: TRBV25-1; d_call: -
cdr3_nt: TGTGCCGACAGTTTCCAAGATAGGGGTAAGTATGGCTACACCTTC; cdr3_aa: CADSFQDRGKYGYTF; j_call: TRBJ1-2; clone_size: -; v_call: TRBV28; d_call: -
cdr3_nt: TGTGCCAGCAGCCTGGGGCCGACAGGGCTGGAGGACACTGAAGCTTTCTTT; cdr3_aa: CASSLGPTGLEDTEAFF; j_call: TRBJ1-1; clone_size: -; v_call: TRBV7-9; d_call: TRBD1
cdr3_nt: TGTGCCAGCAGTTTACTCGACAGGGGCCTCAATCAGCCCCAGCATTTT; cdr3_aa: CASSLLDRGLNQPQHF; j_call: TRBJ1-5; clone_size: -; v_call: TRBV28; d_call: TRBD1
cdr3_nt: TGTGCCAGCAGGACACTAGCGGGGAAAAATGAGCAGTTCTTC; cdr3_aa: CASRTLAGKNEQFF; j_call: TRBJ2-1; clone_size: -; v_call: TRBV28; d_call: TRBD2
cdr3_nt: TGTGCCAGCAGTCCATTTAGCGGGGAGCAGTACTTC; cdr3_aa: CASSPFSGEQYF; j_call: TRBJ2-7; clone_size: -; v_call: TRBV5-4; d_call: TRBD2
cdr3_nt: TGTGCCAGCAGCTTAGGTGGTAGCGGGATGACCGGGGAGCTGTTTTTT; cdr3_aa: CASSLGGSGMTGELFF; j_call: TRBJ2-2; clone_size: few; v_call: TRBV7-2; d_call: TRBD2
cdr3_nt: TGTGCCAGCAGTGACACAGGACACCAAGAGACCCAGTACTTC; cdr3_aa: CASSDTGHQETQYF; j_call: TRBJ2-5; clone_size: -; v_call: TRBV25-1; d_call: -
cdr3_nt: TGTGCCAGCTCGGTGCAGGAATCCTACGAGCAGTACTTC; cdr3_aa: CASSVQESYEQYF; j_call: TRBJ2-7; clone_size: -; v_call: TRBV18; d_call: -
cdr3_nt: TGTGCCAGCAGTCAACTCCGGGACAGGGGGCTCTGGGGGGCCAACGTCCTGACTTTC; cdr3_aa: CASSQLRDRGLWGANVLTF; j_call: TRBJ2-6; clone_size: few; v_call: TRBV6-6; d_call: TRBD1
cdr3_nt: TGCAGCGTTGTAGGTCTAGCGGGAGAGGGGCAGTATTTT; cdr3_aa: CSVVGLAGEGQYF; j_call: TRBJ2-3; clone_size: -; v_call: TRBV29-1; d_call: TRBD2
cdr3_nt: TGTGCCAGCTCACCAAACGTCTTCAGGAATCAGCCCCAGCATTTT; cdr3_aa: CASSPNVFRNQPQHF; j_call: TRBJ1-5; clone_size: -; v_call: TRBV18; d_call: -
cdr3_nt: TGTGCCAGCAGCCTTAGACAGGGGATCTACAATGAGCAGTTCTTC; cdr3_aa: CASSLRQGIYNEQFF; j_call: TRBJ2-1; clone_size: -; v_call: TRBV14; d_call: TRBD1
cdr3_nt: TGTGCCAGCAGTGCCCTGGGACAGGGAGATACGCAGTATTTT; cdr3_aa: CASSALGQGDTQYF; j_call: TRBJ2-3; clone_size: -; v_call: TRBV27; d_call: TRBD1
cdr3_nt: TGTGCCAGCAGCGACACCGGGACTAGAAGCTACGAGCAGTACTTC; cdr3_aa: CASSDTGTRSYEQYF; j_call: TRBJ2-7; clone_size: -; v_call: TRBV7-2; d_call: TRBD2